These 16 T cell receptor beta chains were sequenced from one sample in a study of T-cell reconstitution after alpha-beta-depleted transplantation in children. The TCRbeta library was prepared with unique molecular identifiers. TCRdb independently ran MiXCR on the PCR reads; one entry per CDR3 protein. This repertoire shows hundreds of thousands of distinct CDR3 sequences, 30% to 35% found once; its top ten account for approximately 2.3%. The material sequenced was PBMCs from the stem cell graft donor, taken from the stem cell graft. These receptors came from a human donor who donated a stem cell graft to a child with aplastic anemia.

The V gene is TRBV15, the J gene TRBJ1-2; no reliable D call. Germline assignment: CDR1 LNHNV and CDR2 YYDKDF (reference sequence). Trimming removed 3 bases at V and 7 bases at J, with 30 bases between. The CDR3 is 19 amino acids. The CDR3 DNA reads TGTGCCACCAGCAGGGCCTGGGGTCGGCAGACCTTAACTATGGGTGGCTACACCTTC. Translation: CATSRAWGRQTLTMGGYTF.

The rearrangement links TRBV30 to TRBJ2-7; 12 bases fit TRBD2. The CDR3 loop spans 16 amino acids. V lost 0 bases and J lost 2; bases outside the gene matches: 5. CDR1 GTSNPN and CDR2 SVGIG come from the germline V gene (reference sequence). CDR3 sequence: CAWSVRLAGVAYEQYV. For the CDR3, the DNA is TGTGCCTGGAGTGTAAGACTAGCGGGAGTGGCCTACGAGCAGTACGTC.

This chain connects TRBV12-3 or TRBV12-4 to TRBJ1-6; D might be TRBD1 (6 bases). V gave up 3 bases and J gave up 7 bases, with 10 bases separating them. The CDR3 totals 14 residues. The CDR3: CASSLGAINSPLHF. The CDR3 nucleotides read TGTGCCAGCAGTTTGGGGGCTATAAATTCACCCCTCCACTTT.

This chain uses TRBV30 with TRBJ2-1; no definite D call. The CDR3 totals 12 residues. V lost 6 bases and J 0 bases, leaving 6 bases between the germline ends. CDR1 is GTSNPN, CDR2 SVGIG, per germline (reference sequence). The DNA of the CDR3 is TGTGCCTGTATAGGCTCCTACAATGAGCAGTTCTTC. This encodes CACIGSYNEQFF.

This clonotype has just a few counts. The CDR3 nucleotides read TGTGCCAGCAACCCCCAGACAGTAGCCAAAAACATTCAGTACTTC. Protein sequence: CASNPQTVAKNIQYF. The chain links TRBV11-2 to TRBJ2-4; TRBD1 might be the D (5 bases). The CDR3 loop spans 15 amino acids. From germline, CDR1 is SGHAT and CDR2 FQNNGV. V lost 7 bases and J lost 0, with 13 bases in between.

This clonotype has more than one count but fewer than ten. The DNA for the CDR3 is TGTGCCACCAGCAGAGAGTTAACAGGGGGTTCCAATGAGCAGTTCTTC. Translating gives CATSRELTGGSNEQFF. The chain has TRBV15 and TRBJ2-1, with 8 nucleotides matching TRBD1. The CDR3 covers 16 residues. Germline loops: CDR1 LNHNV, CDR2 YYDKDF (reference sequence). V dropped 0 bases and J dropped 6; count of bases not matched to a gene: 7.

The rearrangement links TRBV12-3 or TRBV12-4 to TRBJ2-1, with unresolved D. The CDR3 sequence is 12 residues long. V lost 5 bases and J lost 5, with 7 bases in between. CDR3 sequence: CASSPRDNEQFF. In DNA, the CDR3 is TGTGCCAGCAGTCCCAGAGACAATGAGCAGTTCTTC.

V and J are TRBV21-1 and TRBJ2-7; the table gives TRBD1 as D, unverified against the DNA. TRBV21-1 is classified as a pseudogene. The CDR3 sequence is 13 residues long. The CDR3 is CASSKIAGVEQYV. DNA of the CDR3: TGTGCCAGCAGCAAAATCGCAGGGGTCGAGCAGTACGTC.

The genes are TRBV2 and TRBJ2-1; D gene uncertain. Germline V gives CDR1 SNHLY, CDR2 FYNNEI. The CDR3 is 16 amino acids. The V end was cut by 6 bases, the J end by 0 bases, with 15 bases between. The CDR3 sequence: CASSPVYLSSYNEQFF. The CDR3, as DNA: TGTGCCAGCAGCCCCGTCTATCTGAGCTCCTACAATGAGCAGTTCTTC.

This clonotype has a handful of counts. The CDR3 sequence is CASSSYSVTDTQYF. As DNA, the CDR3 is TGTGCCAGCAGTTCATATAGCGTTACAGATACGCAGTATTTT. The V gene is TRBV12-3 or TRBV12-4, the J gene TRBJ2-3; perhaps TRBD2 as D (5 bases). This CDR3 is 14 amino acids long. The V end was cut by 4 bases, the J end by 3 bases, with 11 bases between.

The DNA of the CDR3 is TGCAGCGTTAAGGGGACAAATGAAAAACTGTTTTTT. Translated, it gives CSVKGTNEKLFF. This chain connects TRBV29-1 to TRBJ1-4; the D gene is possibly TRBD1 (6 bases). Looked up from germline, CDR1 is SQVTM and CDR2 is ANQGSEA. Trimming took 5 bases from V and 5 from J, leaving 9 bases between them. CDR3 size: 12 residues.

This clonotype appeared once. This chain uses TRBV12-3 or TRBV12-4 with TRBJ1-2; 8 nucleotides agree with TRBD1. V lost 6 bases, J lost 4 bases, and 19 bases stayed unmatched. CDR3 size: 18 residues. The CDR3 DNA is TGTGCCAGCAGCGCTCCTCCGCGGGACAGGCCAAGATCCTATGGCTACACCTTC. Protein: CASSAPPRDRPRSYGYTF.

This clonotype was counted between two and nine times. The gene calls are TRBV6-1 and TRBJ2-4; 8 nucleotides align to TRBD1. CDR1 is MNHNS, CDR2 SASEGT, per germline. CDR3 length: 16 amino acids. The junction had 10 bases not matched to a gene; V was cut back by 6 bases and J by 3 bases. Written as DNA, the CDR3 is TGTGCCAGCAGGACGTACTTGACAGGGGACAAAAACATTCAGTACTTC. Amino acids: CASRTYLTGDKNIQYF.

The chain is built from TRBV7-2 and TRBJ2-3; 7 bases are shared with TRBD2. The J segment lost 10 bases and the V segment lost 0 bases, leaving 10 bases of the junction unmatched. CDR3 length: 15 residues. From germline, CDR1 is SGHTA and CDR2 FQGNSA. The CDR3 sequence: CASSLAGGVVGAQYF. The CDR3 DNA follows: TGTGCCAGCAGCTTAGCGGGAGGGGTCGTGGGAGCGCAGTATTTT.

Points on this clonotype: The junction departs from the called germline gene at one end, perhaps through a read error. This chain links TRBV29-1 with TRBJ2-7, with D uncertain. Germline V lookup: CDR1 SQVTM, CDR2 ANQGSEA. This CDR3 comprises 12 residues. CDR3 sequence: CSAERDGYEQYF. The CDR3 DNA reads TGCAGCGCTGAACGCGACGGCTACGAGCAGTACTTC.

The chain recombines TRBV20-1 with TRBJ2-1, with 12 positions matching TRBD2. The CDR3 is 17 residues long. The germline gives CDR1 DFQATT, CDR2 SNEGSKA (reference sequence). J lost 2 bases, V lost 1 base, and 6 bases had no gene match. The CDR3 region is CSARAASGRVTYNEQFF. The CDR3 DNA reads TGCAGTGCTAGAGCCGCTAGCGGGAGGGTTACCTACAATGAGCAGTTCTTC.